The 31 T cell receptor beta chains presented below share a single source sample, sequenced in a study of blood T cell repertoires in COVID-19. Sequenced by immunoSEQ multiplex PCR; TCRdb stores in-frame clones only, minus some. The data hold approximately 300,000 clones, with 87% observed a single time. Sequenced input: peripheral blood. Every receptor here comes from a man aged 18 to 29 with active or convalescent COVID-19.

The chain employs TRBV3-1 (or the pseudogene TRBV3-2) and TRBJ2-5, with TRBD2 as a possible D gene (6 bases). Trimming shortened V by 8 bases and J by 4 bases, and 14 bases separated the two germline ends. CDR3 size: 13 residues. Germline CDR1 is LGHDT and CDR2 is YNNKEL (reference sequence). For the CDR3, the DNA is TGTGCCAGCCGTGCCGGGGGAGGAGAGACCCAGTACTTC. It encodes CASRAGGGETQYF.

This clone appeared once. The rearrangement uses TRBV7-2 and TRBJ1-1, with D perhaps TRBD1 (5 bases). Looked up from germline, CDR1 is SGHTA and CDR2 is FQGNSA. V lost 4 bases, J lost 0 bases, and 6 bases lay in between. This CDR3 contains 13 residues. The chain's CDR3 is CASSYRLNTEAFF. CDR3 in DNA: TGTGCCAGCAGCTACAGGTTGAACACTGAAGCTTTCTTT.

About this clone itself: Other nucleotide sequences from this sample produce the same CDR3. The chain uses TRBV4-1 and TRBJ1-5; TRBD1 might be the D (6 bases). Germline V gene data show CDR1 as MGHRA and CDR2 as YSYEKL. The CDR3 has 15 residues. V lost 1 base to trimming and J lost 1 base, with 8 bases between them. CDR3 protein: CASSQGTDSNQPQHF. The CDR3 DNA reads TGCGCCAGCAGCCAAGGGACAGACAGCAATCAGCCCCAGCATTTT.

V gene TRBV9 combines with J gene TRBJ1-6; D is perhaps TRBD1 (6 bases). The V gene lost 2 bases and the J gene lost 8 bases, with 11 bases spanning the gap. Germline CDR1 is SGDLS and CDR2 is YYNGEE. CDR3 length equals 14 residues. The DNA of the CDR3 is TGTGCCAGCAGCGTCCGCGGACAGTATTCACCCCTCCACTTT. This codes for CASSVRGQYSPLHF.

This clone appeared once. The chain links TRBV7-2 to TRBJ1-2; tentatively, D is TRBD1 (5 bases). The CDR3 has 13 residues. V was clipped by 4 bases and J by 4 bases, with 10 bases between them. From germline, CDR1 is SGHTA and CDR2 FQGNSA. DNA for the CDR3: TGTGCCAGCAGCTCCGACAGCATCTATGGCTACACCTTC. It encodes CASSSDSIYGYTF.

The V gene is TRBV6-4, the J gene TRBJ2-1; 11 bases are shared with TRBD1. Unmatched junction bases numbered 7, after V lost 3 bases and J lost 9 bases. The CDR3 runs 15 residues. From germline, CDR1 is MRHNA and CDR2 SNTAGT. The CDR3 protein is CASSDPGQGVGEQFF. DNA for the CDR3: TGTGCCAGCAGTGATCCGGGACAGGGGGTTGGTGAGCAGTTCTTC.

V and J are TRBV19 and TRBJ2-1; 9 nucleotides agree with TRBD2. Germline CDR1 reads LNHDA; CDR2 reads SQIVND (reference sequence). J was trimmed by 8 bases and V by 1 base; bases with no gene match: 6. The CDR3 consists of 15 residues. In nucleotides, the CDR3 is TGTGCCAGTAGTATAGGCGGGGGGGCCAGTGATGAGCAGTTCTTC. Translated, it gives CASSIGGGASDEQFF.

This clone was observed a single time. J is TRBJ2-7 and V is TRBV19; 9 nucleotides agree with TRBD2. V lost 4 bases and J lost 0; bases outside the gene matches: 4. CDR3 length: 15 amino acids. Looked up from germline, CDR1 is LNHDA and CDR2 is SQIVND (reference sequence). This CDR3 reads CASSTLAGSSYEQYF. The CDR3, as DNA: TGTGCCAGTAGTACCCTAGCGGGAAGCTCCTACGAGCAGTACTTC.

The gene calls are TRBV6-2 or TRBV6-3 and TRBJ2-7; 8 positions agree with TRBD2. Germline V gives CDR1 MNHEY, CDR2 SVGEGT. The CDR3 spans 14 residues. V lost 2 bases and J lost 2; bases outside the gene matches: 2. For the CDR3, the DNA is TGTGCCAGCAGTTACGTGGGACTAGCCTACGAGCAGTACTTC. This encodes CASSYVGLAYEQYF.

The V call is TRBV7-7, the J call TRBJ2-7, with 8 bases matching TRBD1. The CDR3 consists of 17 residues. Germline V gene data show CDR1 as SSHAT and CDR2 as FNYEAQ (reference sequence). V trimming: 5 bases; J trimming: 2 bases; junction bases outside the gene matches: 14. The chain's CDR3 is CASSAYPMGQEAYEQYF. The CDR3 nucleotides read TGTGCCAGCAGCGCCTACCCAATGGGACAGGAGGCCTACGAGCAGTACTTC.

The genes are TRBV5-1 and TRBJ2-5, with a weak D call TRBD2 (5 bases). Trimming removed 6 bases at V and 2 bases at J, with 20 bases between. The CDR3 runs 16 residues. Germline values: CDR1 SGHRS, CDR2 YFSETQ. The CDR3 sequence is CASTYQDPRLQETQYF. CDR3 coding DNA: TGCGCCAGCACTTACCAAGACCCCAGACTACAAGAGACCCAGTACTTC.

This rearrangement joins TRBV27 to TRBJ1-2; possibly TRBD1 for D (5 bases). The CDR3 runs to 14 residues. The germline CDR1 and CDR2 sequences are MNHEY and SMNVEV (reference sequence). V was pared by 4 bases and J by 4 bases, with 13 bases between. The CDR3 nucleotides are TGTGCCAGCAGTTCCTTGACAGAAAGCTATGGCTACACCTTC. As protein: CASSSLTESYGYTF.

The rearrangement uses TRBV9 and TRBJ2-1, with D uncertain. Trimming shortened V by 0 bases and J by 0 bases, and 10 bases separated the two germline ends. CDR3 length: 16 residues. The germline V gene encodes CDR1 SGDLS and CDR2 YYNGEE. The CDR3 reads CASSVVEASSYNEQFF. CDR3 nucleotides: TGTGCCAGCAGCGTAGTCGAGGCCAGCTCCTACAATGAGCAGTTCTTC.

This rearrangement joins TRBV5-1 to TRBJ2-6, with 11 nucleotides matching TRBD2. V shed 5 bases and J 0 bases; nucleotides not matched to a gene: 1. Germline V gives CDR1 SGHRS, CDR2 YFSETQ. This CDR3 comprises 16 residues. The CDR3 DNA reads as TGCGCCAGCAGACTAGCGGGGGCCTCTGGGGCCAACGTCCTGACTTTC. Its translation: CASRLAGASGANVLTF.

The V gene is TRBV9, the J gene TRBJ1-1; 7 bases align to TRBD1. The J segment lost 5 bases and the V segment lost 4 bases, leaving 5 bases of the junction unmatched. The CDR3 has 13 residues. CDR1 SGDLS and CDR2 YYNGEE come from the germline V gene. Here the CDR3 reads CASSPTGDTEAFF. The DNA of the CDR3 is TGTGCCAGCAGCCCTACAGGGGATACTGAAGCTTTCTTT.

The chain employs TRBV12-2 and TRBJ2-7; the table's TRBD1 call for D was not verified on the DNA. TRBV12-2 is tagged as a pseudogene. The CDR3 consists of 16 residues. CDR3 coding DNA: TGTGCAAGTCGCTTAGCGCCCGGACAGGGAACCTACGAGCAGTACTTC. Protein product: CASRLAPGQGTYEQYF.

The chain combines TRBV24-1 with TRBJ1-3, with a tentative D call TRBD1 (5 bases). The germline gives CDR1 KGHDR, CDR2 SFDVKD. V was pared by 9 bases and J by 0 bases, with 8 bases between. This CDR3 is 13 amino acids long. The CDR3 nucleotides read TGTGCCACCCAGGGTAACTCTGGAAACACCATATATTTT. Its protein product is CATQGNSGNTIYF.

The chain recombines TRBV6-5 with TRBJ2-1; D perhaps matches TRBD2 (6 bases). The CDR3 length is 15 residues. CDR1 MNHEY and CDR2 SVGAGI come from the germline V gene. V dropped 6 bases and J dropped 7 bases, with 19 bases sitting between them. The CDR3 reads CASSPQRVAANEQFF. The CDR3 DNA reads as TGTGCCAGCAGCCCCCAGCGGGTAGCGGCTAATGAGCAGTTCTTC.

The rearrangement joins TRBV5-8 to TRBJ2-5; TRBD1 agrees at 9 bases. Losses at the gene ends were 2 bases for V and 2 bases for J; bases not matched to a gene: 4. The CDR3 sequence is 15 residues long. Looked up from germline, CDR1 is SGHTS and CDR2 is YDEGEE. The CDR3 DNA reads TGTGCCAGCAGCTTCGGGACAGGGCTTCAAGAGACCCAGTACTTC. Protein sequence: CASSFGTGLQETQYF.

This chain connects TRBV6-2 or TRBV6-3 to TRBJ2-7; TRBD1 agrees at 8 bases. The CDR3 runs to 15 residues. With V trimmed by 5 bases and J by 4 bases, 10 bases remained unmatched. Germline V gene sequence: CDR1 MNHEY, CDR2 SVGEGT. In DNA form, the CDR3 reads TGTGCCAGCAGTCTAGGTCGGACAGGGCCTTACGAGCAGTACTTC. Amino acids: CASSLGRTGPYEQYF.

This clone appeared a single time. The CDR3: CASSLVAALGAEAFF. The CDR3 DNA reads as TGTGCCAGCAGCTTAGTGGCCGCTTTAGGAGCTGAAGCTTTCTTT. V and J are TRBV7-3 and TRBJ1-1, with D unresolved. Germline assignment: CDR1 SGHTA and CDR2 FQGTGA. This CDR3 region has 15 residues. V lost 2 bases to trimming and J lost 6 bases, with 16 bases between them.

The CDR3 protein is CASSLHRGGTDTQYF. The DNA for the CDR3 is TGTGCCAGCAGCTTACACAGGGGGGGCACAGATACGCAGTATTTT. The chain uses TRBV7-8 and TRBJ2-3, with 8 bases aligning to TRBD1. The V gene end was trimmed by 2 bases and the J gene end by 1 base; junction bases not matched to a gene: 2. The germline V gene has CDR1 SGHVS and CDR2 FQNEAQ. The CDR3 totals 15 residues.

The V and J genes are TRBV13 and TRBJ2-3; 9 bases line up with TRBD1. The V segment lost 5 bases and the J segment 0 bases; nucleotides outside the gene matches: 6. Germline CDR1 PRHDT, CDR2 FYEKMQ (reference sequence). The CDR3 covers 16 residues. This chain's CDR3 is CASSTDGQGSTDTQYF. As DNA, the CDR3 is TGTGCCAGCAGCACAGACGGACAGGGGAGCACAGATACGCAGTATTTT.

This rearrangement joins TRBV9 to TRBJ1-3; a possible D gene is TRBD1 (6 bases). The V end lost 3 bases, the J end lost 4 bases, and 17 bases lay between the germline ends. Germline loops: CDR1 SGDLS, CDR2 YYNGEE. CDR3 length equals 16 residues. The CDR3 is CASSADPGDKGNTIYF. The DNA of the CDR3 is TGTGCCAGCAGCGCCGACCCCGGGGACAAAGGAAACACCATATATTTT.

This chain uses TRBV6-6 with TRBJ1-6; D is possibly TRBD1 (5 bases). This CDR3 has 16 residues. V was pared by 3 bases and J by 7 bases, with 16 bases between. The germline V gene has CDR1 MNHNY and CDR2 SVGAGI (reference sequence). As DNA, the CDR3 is TGTGCCAGCAGTTATTCGGTGACAGACCCAAATTCACCCCTCCACTTT. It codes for CASSYSVTDPNSPLHF.

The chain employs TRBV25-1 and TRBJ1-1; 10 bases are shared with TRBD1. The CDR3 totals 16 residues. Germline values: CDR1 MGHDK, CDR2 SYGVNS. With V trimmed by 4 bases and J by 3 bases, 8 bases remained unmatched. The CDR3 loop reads CASSATGQGLHTEAFF. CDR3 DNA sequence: TGTGCCAGCAGTGCCACGGGACAGGGGCTGCACACTGAAGCTTTCTTT.

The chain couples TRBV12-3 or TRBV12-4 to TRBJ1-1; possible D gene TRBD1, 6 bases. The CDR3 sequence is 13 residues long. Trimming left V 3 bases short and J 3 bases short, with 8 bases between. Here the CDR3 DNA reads TGTGCCAGCAGTTTGAAGGGGGACACTGAAGCTTTCTTT. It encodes CASSLKGDTEAFF.

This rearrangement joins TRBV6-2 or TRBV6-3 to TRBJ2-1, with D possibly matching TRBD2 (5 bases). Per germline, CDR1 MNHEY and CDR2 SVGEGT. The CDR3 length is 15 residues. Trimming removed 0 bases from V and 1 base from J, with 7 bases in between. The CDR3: CASSYSLASYNEQFF. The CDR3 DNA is TGTGCCAGCAGTTACTCCCTAGCTTCCTACAATGAGCAGTTCTTC.

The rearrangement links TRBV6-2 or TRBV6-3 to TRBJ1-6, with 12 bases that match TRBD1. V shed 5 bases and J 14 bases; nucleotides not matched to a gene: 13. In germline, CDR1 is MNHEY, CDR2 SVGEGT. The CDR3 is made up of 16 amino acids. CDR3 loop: CASSHPGQGATMALHF. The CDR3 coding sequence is TGTGCCAGCAGTCACCCGGGACAGGGGGCCACTATGGCCCTCCACTTT.

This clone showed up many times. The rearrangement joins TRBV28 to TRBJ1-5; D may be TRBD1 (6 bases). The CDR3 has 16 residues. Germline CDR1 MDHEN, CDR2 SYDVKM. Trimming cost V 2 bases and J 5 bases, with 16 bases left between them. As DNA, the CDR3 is TGTGCCAGCAGTTTACCCACAGGGACCCTAGATCAGCCCCAGCATTTT. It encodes CASSLPTGTLDQPQHF.

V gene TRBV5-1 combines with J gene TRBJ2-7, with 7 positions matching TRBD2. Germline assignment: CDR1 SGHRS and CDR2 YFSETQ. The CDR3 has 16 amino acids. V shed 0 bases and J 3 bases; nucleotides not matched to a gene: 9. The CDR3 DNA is TGCGCCAGCAGCTTGGATTCTAGCGGAGATTTCTACGAGCAGTACTTC. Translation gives CASSLDSSGDFYEQYF. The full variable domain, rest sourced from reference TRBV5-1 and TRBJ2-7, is KAGVTQTPRYLIKTRGQQVTLSCSPISGHRSVSWYQQTPGQGLQFLFEYFSETQRNKGNFPGRFSGRQFSNSRSEMNVSTLELGDSALYLCASSLDSSGDFYEQYFGPGTRLTVT.